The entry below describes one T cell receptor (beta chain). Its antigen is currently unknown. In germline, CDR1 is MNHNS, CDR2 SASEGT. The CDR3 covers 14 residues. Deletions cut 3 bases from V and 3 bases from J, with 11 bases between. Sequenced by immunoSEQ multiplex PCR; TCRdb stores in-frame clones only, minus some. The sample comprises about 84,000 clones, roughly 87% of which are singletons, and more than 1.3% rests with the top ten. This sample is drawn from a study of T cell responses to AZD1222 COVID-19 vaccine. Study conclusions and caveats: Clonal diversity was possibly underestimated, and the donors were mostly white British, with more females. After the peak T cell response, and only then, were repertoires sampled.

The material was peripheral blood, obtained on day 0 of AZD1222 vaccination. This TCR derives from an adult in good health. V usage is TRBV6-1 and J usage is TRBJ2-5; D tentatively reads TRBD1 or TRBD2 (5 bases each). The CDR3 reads CASSDRGLKETQYF. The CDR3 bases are TGTGCCAGCAGTGATCGGGGCCTAAAAGAGACCCAGTACTTC.